Given below is one T cell receptor beta chain in context. Its antigen is undetermined. This specimen comes from a study of identical twins. Whole-study findings and limits: Conclusions came from cross-sectional statistical analysis, not from following the same donors. Low generation-probability sequences were in excess among twin-shared out-of-frame alpha sequences.

The V gene lost 1 base and the J gene lost 5 bases, with 8 bases spanning the gap. Germline V CDR1 and CDR2: LGHNT, FRNRAP. This CDR3 is built from 13 residues. TCRdb independently ran MiXCR on the 5' RACE reads; one entry per CDR3 protein. This table holds 1.5 million to 2 million distinct CDR3 sequences, around a third found once. Every sampled donor was Caucasian and healthy. This sequence was found in a newborn girl in good health. The chain is built from TRBV12-5 and TRBJ2-5, with D unclear. The sample consisted of cord blood. In nucleotides, the CDR3 is TGTGCTAGTGGTTTGGCCGAGACTGAGACCCAGTACTTC. Encoded protein: CASGLAETETQYF.